Each of the 20 T cell receptor beta chains below was sequenced from the same sample in a study of cytomegalovirus exposure and HLA in healthy donors. Amplification used 60 Vbeta primers and 13 Jbeta primers. Sequencing used immunoSEQ multiplex PCR; TCRdb keeps in-frame clones, though not all of them. The sample has around 120,000 clones; 80% are singletons. The sample comprised PBMCs. These receptors came from a man aged 50 to 60 in good health and CMV-seronegative.

The V call is TRBV6-6, the J call TRBJ2-1; D is possibly TRBD2 (6 bases). Germline lookup yields CDR1 MNHNY and CDR2 SVGAGI (reference sequence). The CDR3 runs to 15 residues. V lost 2 bases and J lost 3, with 11 bases in between. CDR3 nucleotide sequence: TGTGCCAGCAGTTACGAACGGGACTTCTACAATGAGCAGTTCTTC. It specifies CASSYERDFYNEQFF.

In this sample, this clone turned up a few times. V usage is TRBV21-1 and J usage is TRBJ2-7; the table's D call of TRBD2 was not tested on the DNA. TRBV21-1 is a recognized pseudogene. This CDR3 contains 10 residues. The CDR3 here is CASSTYEQYF. The CDR3 DNA is TGTGCCAGCAGCACTTATGAGCAGTACTTC.

The V and J genes are TRBV28 and TRBJ2-4, with 7 nucleotides matching TRBD2. Germline loops: CDR1 MDHEN, CDR2 SYDVKM. The V and J ends lost 3 bases and 7 bases, in that order; junction bases with no gene match: 9. The CDR3 is 15 amino acids. The DNA for the CDR3 is TGTGCCAGCAGTTTTGAGGGCGGGGGACCTAACATTCAGTACTTC. Translated: CASSFEGGGPNIQYF.

J is TRBJ1-2 and V is TRBV2, with TRBD1 identical over 8 bases. Germline CDR1 and CDR2: SNHLY and FYNNEI. The CDR3 runs 14 residues. Trimming took 5 bases from V and 1 from J; bases not matched to a gene: 3. CDR3 amino acids: CASSWTGFNYGYTF. CDR3 in DNA: TGTGCCAGCAGTTGGACAGGGTTTAACTATGGCTACACCTTC.

The CDR3 loop is CASSRRGPSTDTQYF. The CDR3 bases are TGTGCCAGCAGCCGCCGAGGCCCTAGCACAGATACGCAGTATTTT. The V call is TRBV6-4, the J call TRBJ2-3, with no clear D. This CDR3 is 15 amino acids long. V was cut by 6 bases and J by 0 bases, with 13 bases left in between. Germline CDR1 is MRHNA and CDR2 is SNTAGT.

As to this clone: This sample includes further DNA sequences coding for the same CDR3. The chain has TRBV27 and TRBJ1-1; D call uncertain. V was shortened by 8 bases and J by 3 bases, with 13 bases between the two germline ends. Germline V gives CDR1 MNHEY, CDR2 SMNVEV (reference sequence). CDR3 length: 13 residues. This chain's CDR3 is CASLSVAHTEAFF. DNA of the CDR3: TGTGCCAGCCTAAGCGTGGCGCACACTGAAGCTTTCTTT.

The gene calls are TRBV7-6 and TRBJ2-7; no clear D gene. The germline CDR1 and CDR2 sequences are SGHVS and FNYEAQ. Trimming took 1 base from V and 1 from J, leaving 8 bases between them. The CDR3 loop spans 14 amino acids. CDR3 in amino acids: CASSLGWQSYEQYF. The CDR3, as DNA: TGTGCCAGCAGCTTAGGGTGGCAGTCCTACGAGCAGTACTTC. The full variable domain, rest sourced from reference TRBV7-6 and TRBJ2-7, is GAGVSQSPRYKVTKRGQDVALRCDPISGHVSLYWYRQALGQGPEFLTYFNYEAQQDKSGLPNDRFSAERPEGSISTLTIQRTEQRDSAMYRCASSLGWQSYEQYFGPGTRLTVT.

The genes are TRBV28 and TRBJ2-2; maybe TRBD1 (6 bases). CDR1 is MDHEN, CDR2 SYDVKM, per germline. CDR3 length: 14 amino acids. The V and J ends lost 10 bases and 1 base respectively, with 13 bases between them. CDR3 loop: CATTGTLNTGELFF. CDR3 nucleotide sequence: TGTGCCACAACCGGGACATTGAACACCGGGGAGCTGTTTTTT.

This clone has more than one count but fewer than ten. The V call is TRBV5-6, the J call TRBJ1-2, with TRBD1 matching 8 bases. The CDR3 consists of 13 residues. Germline lookup yields CDR1 SGHDT and CDR2 YYEEEE. Germline trimming cut 5 bases from V and 14 bases from J; bases unmatched to any gene: 14. CDR3 protein: CASRNTGGPTTTF. In nucleotides, the CDR3 is TGTGCCAGCAGGAACACAGGGGGACCTACTACAACCTTC.

This clone has just one count. The chain is built from TRBV28 and TRBJ2-7; 8 bases line up with TRBD2. Germline V gene lookup returns CDR1 MDHEN and CDR2 SYDVKM. The CDR3 has 17 amino acids. J gave up 4 bases and V 4 bases, and 15 bases lay outside the gene matches. The CDR3: CASSSPAGSGILYEQYF. The CDR3 DNA follows: TGTGCCAGCAGTTCCCCCGCCGGTAGCGGGATTTTATACGAGCAGTACTTC.

This clone was picked up a small number of times. This chain joins TRBV6-5 and TRBJ1-4; TRBD1 is a possible D gene (6 bases). Trimming removed 4 bases at V and 7 bases at J, with 16 bases between. CDR3 length: 15 amino acids. Germline lookup yields CDR1 MNHEY and CDR2 SVGAGI. The CDR3 nucleotides read TGTGCCAGCAGTTCCTTACAGGGTGGTAGTGAAAAACTGTTTTTT. Protein: CASSSLQGGSEKLFF.

This chain links TRBV7-2 with TRBJ2-2; 13 nucleotides agree with TRBD2. The CDR3 is 17 amino acids. The germline gives CDR1 SGHTA, CDR2 FQGNSA. J gave up 4 bases and V 6 bases, and 8 bases lay outside the gene matches. The CDR3: CASSTRTSGGPTGELFF. The CDR3 DNA follows: TGTGCCAGCAGTACCCGGACTAGCGGGGGCCCCACCGGGGAGCTGTTTTTT.

The chain is built from TRBV5-4 and TRBJ1-1; 7 bases agree with TRBD1. Trimming took 3 bases from V and 3 from J; bases not matched to a gene: 5. There are 14 residues in the CDR3. Looked up from germline, CDR1 is SGHNT and CDR2 is YYREEE (reference sequence). The CDR3 loop reads CASSWDRGYTEAFF. CDR3 in DNA: TGTGCCAGCAGCTGGGACAGAGGTTACACTGAAGCTTTCTTT.

This CDR3 is CASSPGELGGRYNEQFF. CDR3 in DNA: TGTGCCAGCAGCCCTGGTGAACTAGGGGGCCGTTACAATGAGCAGTTCTTC. The chain combines TRBV5-6 with TRBJ2-1; 7 nucleotides line up with TRBD1. Germline V gives CDR1 SGHDT, CDR2 YYEEEE. Trimming cost V 4 bases and J 4 bases; bases outside gene matches: 14. This CDR3 region has 17 residues.

The chain links TRBV5-6 to TRBJ2-7; no firm D call. V lost 0 bases and J 3 bases, leaving 10 bases between the germline ends. The CDR3 consists of 14 residues. Germline CDR1 and CDR2: SGHDT and YYEEEE. CDR3 in DNA: TGTGCCAGCAGCTTGGGGCAGGTCGGCTACGAGCAGTACTTC. The encoded protein is CASSLGQVGYEQYF.

This chain links TRBV10-3 with TRBJ2-3; 10 positions match TRBD2. V was clipped by 4 bases and J by 4 bases; unmatched bases: 5. The CDR3 is 15 residues long. Germline values: CDR1 ENHRY, CDR2 SYGVKD. CDR3 loop: CAISGASGGADTQYF. CDR3 DNA: TGTGCCATCAGTGGGGCTAGCGGGGGTGCAGATACGCAGTATTTT.

This clone was observed a handful of times. CDR3 sequence: CASSQELRVAEAFF. CDR3 nucleotides: TGTGCCAGCAGCCAAGAACTCAGGGTCGCTGAAGCTTTCTTT. J is TRBJ1-1 and V is TRBV14; possibly TRBD1 for D (5 bases). The CDR3 contains 14 residues. Germline-derived CDR1 and CDR2 are SGHDN and FVKESK. Trimming shortened V by 0 bases and J by 6 bases, and 11 bases separated the two germline ends.

CDR3 DNA sequence: TGTGCCAGCAGAACAGGGGGATTAGGAAACACCATATATTTT. It is translated as CASRTGGLGNTIYF. The rearrangement links TRBV6-6 to TRBJ1-3, with 8 bases aligning to TRBD1. The CDR3 is 14 residues long. CDR1 is MNHNY, CDR2 SVGAGI, per germline (reference sequence). J lost 4 bases, V lost 6 bases, and 5 bases had no gene match.

The gene calls are TRBV9 and TRBJ1-2, with a possible D match to TRBD1 (6 bases). Trimming cost V 0 bases and J 4 bases, with 10 bases left between them. Germline assignment: CDR1 SGDLS and CDR2 YYNGEE. This CDR3 has 14 amino acids. The CDR3 DNA sequence: TGTGCCAGCAGCGTAGAACAGGGACCCTATGGCTACACCTTC. Translation: CASSVEQGPYGYTF.

This chain connects TRBV7-2 to TRBJ2-2; 8 nucleotides agree with TRBD2. The CDR3 loop spans 16 amino acids. Germline trimming cut 4 bases from V and 8 bases from J; bases unmatched to any gene: 12. CDR1 is SGHTA, CDR2 FQGNSA, per germline. The CDR3 nucleotides read TGTGCCAGCAGCTCCAGTCGGGGGGGAAATTCTGGGGAGCTGTTTTTT. Protein product: CASSSSRGGNSGELFF.